The text below deals with one T cell receptor (beta chain). Its antigen is unidentified. Between the trimmed V and J ends, which lost 5 bases and 1 base, there was a span of 13 bases. This CDR3 is built from 15 residues. Germline loops: CDR1 SEHNR, CDR2 FQNEAQ (reference sequence). Some clones are missing from TCRdb's copy, which holds only in-frame ones; the method was immunoSEQ multiplex PCR. The sample consists of about 60,000 clones, 75% to 85% of them appearing once. The sample originates from a study of OX40 agonist ivuxolimab in advanced cancers. Study as a whole: Allowance was made for prior anti-PD-1, anti-PD-L1 or anti-CTLA-4 therapy, and roughly 39% had some. Study observations and caveats: In a subset of nonresponders, normalized T-cell clonal expansion was also low.

Sequencing used CD4+ or CD8+ T cells sorted from blood, obtained in a trial of the OX40 agonist ivuxolimab. This sequence joins TRBV7-9 and TRBJ2-3; TRBD1 might be the D (6 bases). This TCR was sampled from an adult with an advanced solid tumor such as melanoma, head and neck, liver or kidney cancer. DNA for the CDR3: TGTGCCAGCAGCGGAAGAGGGGGAGGCACAGATACGCAGTATTTT. Its protein product is CASSGRGGGTDTQYF.